What follows are 20 T cell receptor beta chains derived from one specimen sequenced in a study of cytotoxic CD8 clonotypes in ibrutinib-treated CLL. The assay was immunoSEQ multiplex PCR, and TCRdb's table has in-frame clones only and misses some. The sample lists around 15,000 clones, 55% to 70% seen once, with about 13% in the top ten. The specimen comprised PBMCs, sampled before ibrutinib treatment. The source of these receptors is a human donor with chronic lymphocytic leukemia.

This clone is deemed medium-sized. The gene calls are TRBV28 and TRBJ2-7; 8 nucleotides line up with TRBD1. The germline V gene has CDR1 MDHEN and CDR2 SYDVKM. The junction had 14 bases not matched to a gene; V was cut back by 4 bases and J by 6 bases. This CDR3 comprises 16 residues. DNA of the CDR3: TGTGCCAGCAGTTCGCTTTTTTCGGACAGGGATCGCGAGCAGTACGTC. As protein: CASSSLFSDRDREQYV.

This clone was picked up a small number of times. V and J are TRBV19 and TRBJ1-2, with TRBD1 matching over 11 bases. The germline V gene encodes CDR1 LNHDA and CDR2 SQIVND (reference sequence). Trimming took 5 bases from V and 8 from J; bases not matched to a gene: 4. The CDR3 consists of 13 residues. This chain's CDR3 is CASSGQGARGYTF. CDR3 sequence (DNA): TGTGCCAGTAGTGGACAGGGGGCAAGGGGCTACACCTTC.

V is TRBV7-9 and J is TRBJ1-2; maybe TRBD1 (6 bases). The CDR3 runs 15 residues. CDR1 is SEHNR and CDR2 is FQNEAQ in the germline V gene (reference sequence). V was cut by 2 bases and J by 7 bases, with 17 bases left in between. The CDR3 region is CASSLWTDPGGGYTF. CDR3 nucleotide sequence: TGTGCCAGCAGCTTATGGACAGATCCCGGGGGTGGCTACACCTTC.

The chain uses TRBV11-3 and TRBJ2-3; the D gene is possibly TRBD2 (5 bases). The CDR3 length is 16 residues. In germline, CDR1 is SGHNT, CDR2 YENEEA. V was pared by 1 base and J by 1 base, with 12 bases between. CDR3 protein: CASSLARGKGTDTQYF. CDR3 DNA: TGTGCCAGCAGCTTAGCTCGGGGTAAAGGCACAGATACGCAGTATTTT.

V and J are TRBV28 and TRBJ1-5; D might be TRBD1 (6 bases). The CDR3 runs to 13 residues. Trimming took off 6 bases at V and 5 bases at J, with 11 bases between the two ends. Germline CDR1 reads MDHEN; CDR2 reads SYDVKM. The CDR3 protein is CASSIRGHQPQHF. DNA for the CDR3: TGTGCCAGCAGCATCAGGGGACATCAGCCCCAGCATTTT.

The V and J genes are TRBV10-2 and TRBJ2-3; possibly TRBD2 for D (5 bases). Germline V gene lookup returns CDR1 WSHSY and CDR2 SAAADI. This CDR3 region has 14 residues. V shed 4 bases and J shed 6 bases, with 14 bases lying between them. CDR3 in DNA: TGCGCCAGCAGTGTAGGGCTAGCCTCGGATACGCAGTATTTT. Residues: CASSVGLASDTQYF.

The J gene is TRBJ2-5, the V gene TRBV5-1, with 8 bases fitting TRBD2. This CDR3 has 15 residues. Germline V gene sequence: CDR1 SGHRS, CDR2 YFSETQ. V was clipped by 4 bases and J by 4 bases; unmatched bases: 9. CDR3 region: CASSKREPGIETQYF. The DNA of the CDR3 is TGCGCCAGCAGCAAGCGGGAGCCAGGGATAGAGACCCAGTACTTC.

The V call is TRBV6-5, the J call TRBJ1-1; D is possibly TRBD1 (6 bases). Looked up from germline, CDR1 is MNHEY and CDR2 is SVGAGI. The CDR3 is made up of 12 amino acids. Trimming shortened V by 6 bases and J by 4 bases, and 9 bases separated the two germline ends. The DNA for the CDR3 is TGTGCCAGCAGACAGGGTGGCACTGAAGCTTTCTTT. Protein product: CASRQGGTEAFF.

The V and J genes are TRBV6-6 and TRBJ1-1; TRBD1 agrees at 7 bases. Germline lookup yields CDR1 MNHNY and CDR2 SVGAGI (reference sequence). CDR3 size: 12 residues. With 6 bases clipped from V and 4 bases from J, the junction kept 2 bases outside the gene matches. The DNA of the CDR3 is TGTGCCAGCAGCCCAGGGGGCACTGAAGCTTTCTTT. This gives the protein CASSPGGTEAFF.

The chain has TRBV7-2 and TRBJ1-3, with D possibly matching TRBD1 (6 bases). The CDR3 loop spans 15 amino acids. Trimming took off 3 bases at V and 0 bases at J, with 9 bases between the two ends. CDR1 and CDR2 from the germline V gene are SGHTA and FQGNSA. CDR3 in DNA: TGTGCCAGCAGCTTTGGGACAACCTCTGGAAACACCATATATTTT. Its translation is CASSFGTTSGNTIYF.

The rearrangement joins TRBV7-6 to TRBJ2-7; the D gene is possibly TRBD2 (6 bases). The CDR3 is 14 amino acids. Germline CDR1 and CDR2: SGHVS and FNYEAQ. Trimming shortened V by 5 bases and J by 4 bases, and 15 bases separated the two germline ends. The CDR3 DNA is TGTGCCAGCAGCCCGAGGACGGGAGTGTACGAGCAGTACTTC. It encodes CASSPRTGVYEQYF.

In its sample, this clone is medium-sized. The V call is TRBV6-5, the J call TRBJ2-3, with TRBD2 matching 10 bases. There are 16 residues in the CDR3. Per the germline V gene, CDR1 is MNHEY and CDR2 is SVGAGI. J lost 1 base, V lost 0 bases, and 1 base had no gene match. CDR3 nucleotides: TGTGCCAGCAGTTACTCCGGGACTAGCGGCACAGATACGCAGTATTTT. It yields the protein CASSYSGTSGTDTQYF.

The genes are TRBV11-2 and TRBJ2-3, with unresolved D. Trimming removed 5 bases at V and 5 bases at J, with 5 bases between. CDR3 length equals 11 residues. Germline V gene sequence: CDR1 SGHAT, CDR2 FQNNGV. CDR3 sequence reads: CASSPRDTQYF. The CDR3 coding sequence is TGTGCCAGCAGCCCCCGAGATACGCAGTATTTT.

The rearrangement links TRBV18 to TRBJ2-5; tentatively, D is TRBD1 or TRBD2 (5 bases each). Between the trimmed V and J ends, which lost 3 bases and 0 bases, there was a span of 5 bases. This CDR3 spans 13 amino acids. Per germline, CDR1 KGHSH and CDR2 LQKENI. The CDR3 is CASSPGDQETQYF. The DNA for the CDR3 is TGTGCCAGCTCACCGGGGGACCAAGAGACCCAGTACTTC.

This clone has only a few counts. The chain has TRBV5-6 and TRBJ2-7; 7 positions agree with TRBD2. V was pared by 3 bases and J by 4 bases, with 10 bases of the junction left unmatched. CDR1 and CDR2 from the germline V gene are SGHDT and YYEEEE. The CDR3 is made up of 15 amino acids. The CDR3 spells CASSYGSAGPYEQYV. Written as DNA, the CDR3 is TGTGCCAGCAGCTACGGGTCAGCGGGGCCTTACGAGCAGTACGTC.

This clone occurred a few times. The rearrangement joins TRBV11-2 to TRBJ2-3; 7 nucleotides agree with TRBD2. Germline values: CDR1 SGHAT, CDR2 FQNNGV. The CDR3 has 16 residues. V was pared by 4 bases and J by 2 bases, with 9 bases of the junction left unmatched. The DNA of the CDR3 is TGTGCCAGCAGCTCTCAACCGGGACTAAACACAGATACGCAGTATTTT. It codes for CASSSQPGLNTDTQYF.

Details on this clone: A far larger clone differs by one base, so this is likely a read error. In the same sample, other DNA sequences code for this CDR3. The chain links TRBV28 to TRBJ2-7; D is possibly TRBD2 (7 bases). CDR3 length equals 14 residues. Germline V gives CDR1 MDHEN, CDR2 SYDVKM. V was clipped by 3 bases and J by 4 bases, with 13 bases between them. The CDR3 coding sequence is TGTGCCAGCAGTTTCGGCGGGGGCGGGTACGAGCAGTACTTC. Translation: CASSFGGGGYEQYF.

The rearrangement links TRBV19 to TRBJ1-1, with a tentative D call TRBD1 (5 bases). With 2 bases removed from V and 11 bases from J, the gap between germline ends came to 18 bases. Germline V gene data show CDR1 as LNHDA and CDR2 as SQIVND (reference sequence). This CDR3 contains 14 residues. Written as DNA, the CDR3 is TGTGCCAGTAGTATATCAGGGACGACCCGGGATGCTTTCTTT. This encodes CASSISGTTRDAFF.

The chain has TRBV5-1 and TRBJ2-7; 9 bases line up with TRBD2. The J segment lost 6 bases and the V segment lost 3 bases, leaving 7 bases of the junction unmatched. The germline V gene encodes CDR1 SGHRS and CDR2 YFSETQ. The CDR3 is 14 residues long. CDR3 nucleotides: TGCGCCAGCAGCTCCATAGCGGGAGCCCTCGAGCAGTACTTC. Its protein is CASSSIAGALEQYF.

This clone was picked up a small number of times. The rearrangement links TRBV6-5 to TRBJ2-7, with D maybe TRBD1 (5 bases). Per germline, CDR1 MNHEY and CDR2 SVGAGI. V shed 6 bases and J shed 4 bases, with 19 bases lying between them. The CDR3 covers 15 residues. The CDR3 coding sequence is TGTGCCAGCAGCACAACAGGATCCTCCCCTTACGAGCAGTACTTC. This gives the protein CASSTTGSSPYEQYF.